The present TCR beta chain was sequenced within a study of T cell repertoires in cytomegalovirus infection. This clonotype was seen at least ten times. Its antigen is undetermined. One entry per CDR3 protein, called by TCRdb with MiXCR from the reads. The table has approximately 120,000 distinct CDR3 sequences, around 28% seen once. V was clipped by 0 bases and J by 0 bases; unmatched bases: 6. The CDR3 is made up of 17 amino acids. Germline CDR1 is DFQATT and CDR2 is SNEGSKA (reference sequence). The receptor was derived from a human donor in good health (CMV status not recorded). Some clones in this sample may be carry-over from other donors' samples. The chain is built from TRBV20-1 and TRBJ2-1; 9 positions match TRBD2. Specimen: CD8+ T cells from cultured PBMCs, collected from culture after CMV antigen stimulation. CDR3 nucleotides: TGCAGTGCTAGAGATAGCCTAGCGGGGCCCTCCTACAATGAGCAGTTCTTC. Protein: CSARDSLAGPSYNEQFF.